This entry lists 13 T cell receptor beta chains sequenced from one sample in a study of cytomegalovirus exposure and HLA in healthy donors. TCRdb's copy holds only in-frame clones and misses some; the assay was immunoSEQ multiplex PCR. The sample contains approximately 150,000 clones, approximately 90% of which appear only once. The sample taken for sequencing was PBMCs. The source of these receptors is a man between 18 and 35 years old in good health and CMV-seronegative.

The chain employs TRBV5-6 and TRBJ2-7; 10 bases line up with TRBD1. This CDR3 is 14 amino acids long. With V trimmed by 0 bases and J by 4 bases, 1 base remained unmatched. Looked up from germline, CDR1 is SGHDT and CDR2 is YYEEEE. CDR3 sequence: CASSLVGQGYEQYV. The CDR3 nucleotides are TGTGCCAGCAGCTTGGTGGGACAGGGGTACGAGCAGTACGTC.

The genes are TRBV9 and TRBJ1-5; the D gene is possibly TRBD1 (5 bases). V was clipped by 4 bases and J by 8 bases, with 16 bases between them. Germline V gives CDR1 SGDLS, CDR2 YYNGEE. CDR3 size: 14 residues. Here the CDR3 reads CASSSGRGLEPQHF. The CDR3 DNA is TGTGCCAGCAGCAGCGGGAGGGGTTTGGAGCCCCAGCATTTT.

This chain uses TRBV6-1 with TRBJ2-7, with 8 bases fitting TRBD2. V lost 1 base, J lost 7 bases, and 6 bases stayed unmatched. Per the germline V gene, CDR1 is MNHNS and CDR2 is SASEGT. The CDR3 covers 14 residues. The CDR3 bases are TGTGCCAGCAGTGAAGAAGCGGGAGCCCATGAGCAGTACGTC. This gives the protein CASSEEAGAHEQYV.

This clone appeared once. The V gene is TRBV10-3, the J gene TRBJ1-2, with D tentatively TRBD1 (6 bases). This CDR3 has 14 residues. V lost 0 bases, J lost 3 bases, and 8 bases lay in between. Germline V gives CDR1 ENHRY, CDR2 SYGVKD. The CDR3 region is CAISESDSHYGYTF. Written as DNA, the CDR3 is TGTGCCATCAGTGAGTCGGACAGCCACTATGGCTACACCTTC.

The chain has TRBV27 and TRBJ1-5; 10 bases agree with TRBD1. V shed 6 bases and J 5 bases; nucleotides not matched to a gene: 4. The CDR3 totals 14 residues. Per the germline V gene, CDR1 is MNHEY and CDR2 is SMNVEV (reference sequence). CDR3 coding DNA: TGTGCCAGCAGGGACAGGGGGAGTCATCAGCCCCAGCATTTT. This translates into CASRDRGSHQPQHF.

The V call is TRBV19, the J call TRBJ1-5; D is perhaps TRBD1 (6 bases). The CDR3 length is 16 residues. Trimming took 3 bases from V and 0 from J, leaving 12 bases between them. Germline CDR1 and CDR2: LNHDA and SQIVND (reference sequence). For the CDR3, the DNA is TGTGCCAGTAGTATGGACAGACCCTATAGCAATCAGCCCCAGCATTTT. This sequence encodes CASSMDRPYSNQPQHF. Full variable domain (rest looked up from reference TRBV19 and TRBJ1-5): DGGITQSPKYLFRKEGQNVTLSCEQNLNHDAMYWYRQDPGQGLRLIYYSQIVNDFQKGDIAEGYSVSREKKESFPLTVTSAQKNPTAFYLCASSMDRPYSNQPQHFGDGTRLSIL.

In this sample, this clone turned up once. The chain recombines TRBV7-8 with TRBJ2-1, with D possibly matching TRBD1 (6 bases). Per the germline V gene, CDR1 is SGHVS and CDR2 is FQNEAQ. The CDR3 covers 12 residues. The V gene lost 5 bases and the J gene lost 10 bases, with 12 bases spanning the gap. The CDR3 DNA reads as TGTGCCAGCAGCCAAGATAGGGGGGAGCAGTTCTTC. It codes for CASSQDRGEQFF.

This clone appeared once. CDR3 amino acids: CASSELGASEKLFF. The CDR3 DNA sequence: TGTGCCAGCAGTGAATTAGGGGCTTCTGAAAAACTGTTTTTT. This chain connects TRBV6-1 to TRBJ1-4, with D possibly being TRBD1 (5 bases). The CDR3 has 14 residues. Germline V gene sequence: CDR1 MNHNS, CDR2 SASEGT. Deletions cut 2 bases from V and 7 bases from J, with 11 bases between.

This chain uses TRBV6-5 with TRBJ1-5; the match to TRBD1 covers 8 bases. The ends lost 2 bases at V and 6 bases at J; junction bases unmatched: 3. The CDR3 runs to 14 residues. CDR1 is MNHEY and CDR2 is SVGAGI in the germline V gene. CDR3 loop: CASSYGQGGQPQHF. The DNA of the CDR3 is TGTGCCAGCAGTTACGGACAGGGAGGTCAGCCCCAGCATTTT.

The rearrangement uses TRBV7-9 and TRBJ2-2, with D possibly matching TRBD1 (5 bases). The CDR3 is made up of 12 amino acids. Trimming stripped 5 bases from V and 6 bases from J, with 7 bases between. From germline, CDR1 is SEHNR and CDR2 FQNEAQ (reference sequence). The CDR3, as DNA: TGTGCCAGCAGCCTGACAGCCGGGGAGCTGTTTTTT. Its protein is CASSLTAGELFF.

The chain combines TRBV6-6 with TRBJ2-1; D not certain. This CDR3 is 11 amino acids long. The V end was cut by 5 bases, the J end by 10 bases, with 9 bases between. Germline V lookup: CDR1 MNHNY, CDR2 SVGAGI (reference sequence). CDR3 DNA: TGTGCCAGCAGTCCCGCGGCCGAGCAGTTCTTC. It translates to CASSPAAEQFF.

This chain uses TRBV5-1 with TRBJ1-1, with 7 bases lining up with TRBD1. Germline V gene data show CDR1 as SGHRS and CDR2 as YFSETQ. This CDR3 comprises 15 residues. The junction had 6 bases not matched to a gene; V was cut back by 4 bases and J by 0 bases. CDR3 protein: CASSPTGQMNTEAFF. The CDR3 DNA is TGCGCCAGCAGCCCGACGGGACAGATGAACACTGAAGCTTTCTTT.

V usage is TRBV30 and J usage is TRBJ1-1, with D maybe TRBD1 (6 bases). CDR3 length: 13 residues. The ends were cut back, 2 bases at V and 7 bases at J, with 14 bases in the middle. In germline, CDR1 is GTSNPN, CDR2 SVGIG (reference sequence). CDR3 DNA: TGTGCCTGGAGTCGCGGGGGGCAGGGTGAAGCTTTCTTT. Translated: CAWSRGGQGEAFF.